Detailed here is one TCR beta chain. As yet, its antigen is unknown. This record comes from a study of molecular identifiers for immune sequencing clone quantification. Study-wide results and caveats: Whereas clones above 20 RNA copies held under 1% of naive-cell molecules, they held over 97% of effector molecules.

The authors gated naive CD8 T cells as CD8+CD4-CCR7+CD45RA+ for sorting. The authors built bulk TCR libraries by previously described methods with listed TCR primers. Each CDR3 protein gets one entry after TCRdb re-called the PCR reads with MiXCR. The sample has about 86,000 distinct CDR3 sequences, approximately 25% seen once. Losses at the gene ends were 8 bases for V and 3 bases for J; bases not matched to a gene: 25. This CDR3 region has 20 residues. Looked up from germline, CDR1 is LGHNA and CDR2 is YSLEER. Material for sequencing was naive CD8+ T cells from blood, with Jurkat cell RNA spiked in. Subset specified: FACS-sorted CD8+CD4-CCR7+CD45RA+ naive T cells. This chain links TRBV4-3 with TRBJ2-5, with 9 bases fitting TRBD2. The receptor was derived from a human donor in good health. Some libraries in this study had Jurkat cell RNA spiked in. CDR3 coding DNA: TGCGCCAGCCCCCCAGATGTACTTGGCGGGGGGGGGGGCAGGAAAGAGACCCAGTACTTC. Translated, it gives CASPPDVLGGGGGRKETQYF.